This T cell receptor beta chain was sequenced during a study of vaccination and CD4 T cells after COVID-19. Turning to the study itself: Convalescent individuals numbered four females and six males, two being Hispanic. Overall study results and limits: Counts of SARS-CoV-2-reactive clonotypes had a median that went from approximately 21 to 38, a nonsignificant change.

Cultured CD4+ T-cell DNA underwent Oncomine TCR Beta short-read sequencing. MiXCR, run by TCRdb on the PCR reads, gives a single entry per CDR3 protein. Seen here are around 4,600 distinct CDR3 sequences, around two fifths observed once, and the top ten hold around 41%. For this clonotype: Its target is not known.

Sample treatment: approximately 11-day PBMC culture with coronavirus spike peptide pools or control peptides (ViraFEST assay). Germline V lookup: CDR1 MNHEY, CDR2 SVGAGI. The CDR3 runs to 18 residues. V lost 4 bases and J lost 3; bases outside the gene matches: 10. The sequenced material came from CD4+ T cells from blood, cultured in vitro. The J gene is TRBJ2-3, the V gene TRBV6-5; 13 bases fit TRBD2. This receptor was identified in a human donor who had recovered from COVID-19. CDR3 DNA: TGTGCCAGCAGTTCGTTAAGACTGGGACTAGCGGGGACAGATACGCAGTATTTT. It specifies CASSSLRLGLAGTDTQYF.